This section outlines one TCR beta chain sequence together with its context. This sample stems from a study of cytomegalovirus exposure and HLA in healthy donors. This CDR3 is 13 amino acids long. V was clipped by 3 bases and J by 6 bases, with 12 bases between them. Germline CDR1 reads SNHLY; CDR2 reads FYNNEI. Method: immunoSEQ multiplex PCR; TCRdb's copy keeps in-frame clones and lacks some. The sample has 150,000 to 200,000 clones, 85% seen once. The sequence derives from a man aged 18 to 29 in good health and CMV-seropositive. The sequenced sample consisted of PBMCs. The chain has TRBV2 and TRBJ2-7; perhaps TRBD1 as D (7 bases). CDR3 sequence: CASSEEGAAEQYF. In DNA form, the CDR3 reads TGTGCCAGCAGTGAGGAGGGGGCGGCCGAGCAGTACTTC.